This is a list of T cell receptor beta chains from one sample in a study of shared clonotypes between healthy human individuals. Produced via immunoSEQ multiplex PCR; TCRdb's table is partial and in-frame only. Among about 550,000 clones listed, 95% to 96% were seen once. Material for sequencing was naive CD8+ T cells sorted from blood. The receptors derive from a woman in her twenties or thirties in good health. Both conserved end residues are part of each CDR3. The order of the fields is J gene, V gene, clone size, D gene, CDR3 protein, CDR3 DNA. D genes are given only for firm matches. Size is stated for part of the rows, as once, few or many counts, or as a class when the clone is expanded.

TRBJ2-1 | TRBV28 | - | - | CASSPRFSTYNEQFF | TGTGCCAGCAGTCCGCGTTTCTCCACCTACAATGAGCAGTTCTTC
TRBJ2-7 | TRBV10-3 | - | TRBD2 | CAISESSGMPSEQYF | TGTGCCATCAGTGAAAGTAGCGGGATGCCCAGCGAGCAGTACTTC
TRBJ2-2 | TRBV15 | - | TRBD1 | CATSRRTGQGTGELFF | TGTGCCACCAGCCGCCGAACAGGACAGGGGACCGGGGAGCTGTTTTTT
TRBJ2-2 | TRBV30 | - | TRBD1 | CARQGDHGELFF | TGTGCCCGACAGGGGGACCACGGGGAGCTGTTTTTT
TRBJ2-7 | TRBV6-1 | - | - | CASSEAVTNLRGEQYF | TGTGCCAGCAGTGAAGCTGTGACAAACCTACGAGGGGAGCAGTACTTC
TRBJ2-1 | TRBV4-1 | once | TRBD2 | CASSQRGTSGRMEQFF | TGCGCCAGCAGCCAGAGAGGGACTAGCGGGAGGATGGAGCAGTTCTTC
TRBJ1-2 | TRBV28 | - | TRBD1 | CASSPTGDFTYGYTF | TGTGCCAGCAGTCCAACAGGGGATTTTACCTATGGCTACACCTTC
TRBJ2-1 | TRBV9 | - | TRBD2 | CASSVALTSDHNEQFF | TGTGCCAGCAGCGTAGCTCTCACTAGCGACCACAATGAGCAGTTCTTC
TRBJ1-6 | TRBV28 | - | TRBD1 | CASSFREGTGPLSPLHF | TGTGCCAGCAGTTTCAGGGAGGGGACAGGGCCTCTTTCACCCCTCCACTTT
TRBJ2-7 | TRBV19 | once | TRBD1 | CASSIETGEIYEQYF | TGTGCCAGTAGTATAGAGACAGGGGAAATCTACGAGCAGTACTTC
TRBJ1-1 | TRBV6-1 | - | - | CASREGQGGTEAFF | TGTGCCAGCAGGGAGGGGCAGGGCGGCACTGAAGCTTTCTTT
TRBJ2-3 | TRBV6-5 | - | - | CASSYGGAGDTQYF | TGTGCCAGCAGTTACGGAGGGGCAGGGGATACGCAGTATTTT
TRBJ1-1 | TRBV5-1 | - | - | CASSLGVEAFF | TGCGCCAGCAGCTTGGGCGTCGAAGCTTTCTTT
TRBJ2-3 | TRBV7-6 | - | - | CASSLGTMSRTDTQYF | TGTGCCAGCAGCTTAGGGACGATGAGTCGTACAGATACGCAGTATTTT
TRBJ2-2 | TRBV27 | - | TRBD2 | CASSFIAGDSTGELFF | TGTGCCAGCAGTTTCATAGCGGGAGATAGTACCGGGGAGCTGTTTTTT
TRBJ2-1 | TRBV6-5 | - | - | CASSYTLASSYNEQFF | TGTGCCAGCAGTTACACCCTAGCGAGCTCCTACAATGAGCAGTTCTTC
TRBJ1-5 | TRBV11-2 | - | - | CASSFKDRQRHSNQPQHF | TGTGCCAGCAGCTTTAAGGACAGACAAAGGCATAGCAATCAGCCCCAGCATTTT
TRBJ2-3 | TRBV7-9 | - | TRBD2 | CASSLSGGRADTQYF | TGTGCCAGCAGCTTATCTGGCGGGAGGGCAGATACGCAGTATTTT
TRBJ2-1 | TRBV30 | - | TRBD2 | CAWGGALAGFYNEQFF | TGTGCCTGGGGGGGAGCACTAGCGGGTTTCTACAATGAGCAGTTCTTC
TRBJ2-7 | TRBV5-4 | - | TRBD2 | CASSWGTSGSYEQYF | TGTGCCAGCAGCTGGGGTACTAGCGGTTCCTACGAGCAGTACTTC
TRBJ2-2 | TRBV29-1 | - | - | CSVVEDTGELFF | TGCAGCGTTGTAGAGGACACCGGGGAGCTGTTTTTT
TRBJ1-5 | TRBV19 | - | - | CASSIMGGQPQHF | TGTGCCAGTAGTATAATGGGTGGTCAGCCCCAGCATTTT
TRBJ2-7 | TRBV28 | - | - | CASSSTHEVGGIYEQYF | TGTGCCAGCAGTTCCACACACGAGGTAGGAGGCATCTACGAGCAGTACTTC
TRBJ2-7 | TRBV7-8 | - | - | CASSPWTVRFYEQYF | TGTGCCAGCAGCCCATGGACAGTGCGATTCTACGAGCAGTACTTC
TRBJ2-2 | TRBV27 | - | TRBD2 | CASSLSGITGELFF | TGTGCCAGCAGTCTTAGCGGGATCACCGGGGAGCTGTTTTTT
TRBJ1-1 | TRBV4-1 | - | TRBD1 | CASSLLGQGNTEAFF | TGCGCCAGCAGCCTCTTGGGACAGGGGAACACTGAAGCTTTCTTT
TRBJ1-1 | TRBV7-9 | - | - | CASRRWVTEAFF | TGTGCCAGCAGGCGGTGGGTCACTGAAGCTTTCTTT
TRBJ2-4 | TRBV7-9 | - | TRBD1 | CASGTVWPKNIQYF | TGTGCCAGCGGGACAGTCTGGCCCAAAAACATTCAGTACTTC
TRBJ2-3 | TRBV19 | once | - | CASAQVWGRQNTDTQYF | TGTGCCAGCGCCCAAGTCTGGGGGCGGCAGAACACAGATACGCAGTATTTT
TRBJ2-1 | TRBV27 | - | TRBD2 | CASSPGTSGYNEQFF | TGTGCCAGCAGTCCCGGGACTAGCGGTTACAATGAGCAGTTCTTC
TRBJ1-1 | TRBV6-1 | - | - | CASSPREAFF | TGTGCCAGCAGCCCCCGGGAGGCTTTCTTT
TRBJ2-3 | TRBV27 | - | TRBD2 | CASSQTSGTTDTQYF | TGTGCCAGCAGTCAGACTAGCGGAACCACAGATACGCAGTATTTT
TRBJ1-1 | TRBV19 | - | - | CASSDYGAVEAFF | TGTGCCAGTAGCGACTATGGGGCGGTAGAAGCTTTCTTT
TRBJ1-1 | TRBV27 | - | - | CASSLSPGGRGTEAFF | TGTGCCAGCAGTTTAAGCCCCGGGGGGCGAGGGACTGAAGCTTTCTTT
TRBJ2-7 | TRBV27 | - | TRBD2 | CASKLVWGGNLYEQYF | TGTGCCAGCAAGTTAGTTTGGGGGGGAAACCTTTACGAGCAGTACTTC
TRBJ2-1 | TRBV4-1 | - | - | CASSQDRRAGYNEQFF | TGCGCCAGCAGCCAAGATCGCCGGGCAGGCTACAATGAGCAGTTCTTC
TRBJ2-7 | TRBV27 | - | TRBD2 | CASSPGGGSYEQYF | TGTGCCAGCAGTCCCGGGGGGGGTTCCTACGAGCAGTACTTC
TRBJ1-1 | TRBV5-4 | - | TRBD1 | CASSLGTETEAFF | TGTGCCAGCAGCTTAGGGACAGAAACTGAAGCTTTCTTT
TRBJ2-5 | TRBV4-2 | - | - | CASSPNTLGSETQYF | TGTGCCAGCAGCCCTAACACTCTAGGTTCGGAGACCCAGTACTTC
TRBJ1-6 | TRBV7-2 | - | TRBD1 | CASRAGQVSYNSPLHF | TGTGCCAGCAGGGCCGGACAGGTGTCCTATAATTCACCCCTCCACTTT
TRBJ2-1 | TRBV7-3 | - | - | CASSLRGERYNEQFF | TGTGCCAGCAGCCTAAGGGGGGAGCGGTACAATGAGCAGTTCTTC
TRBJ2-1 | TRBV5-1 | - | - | CASSLEGPPGEQFF | TGCGCCAGCAGCTTGGAGGGGCCCCCGGGTGAGCAGTTCTTC
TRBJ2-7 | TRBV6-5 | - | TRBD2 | CASSLSGRYYEQYF | TGTGCCAGCAGTCTCAGCGGGAGGTACTACGAGCAGTACTTC
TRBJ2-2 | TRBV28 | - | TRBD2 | CASSDSGGTGELFF | TGTGCCAGCAGCGATAGCGGGGGCACCGGGGAGCTGTTTTTT
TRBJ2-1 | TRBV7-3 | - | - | CASSLGLNNEQFF | TGTGCCAGCAGCTTGGGACTCAACAATGAGCAGTTCTTC
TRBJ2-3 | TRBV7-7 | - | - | CASSPTTRSTDTQYF | TGTGCCAGCAGCCCAACAACGCGGAGCACAGATACGCAGTATTTT
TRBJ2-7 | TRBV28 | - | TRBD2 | CASMQTSGTPEQYF | TGTGCCAGTATGCAAACGAGCGGGACTCCCGAGCAGTACTTC
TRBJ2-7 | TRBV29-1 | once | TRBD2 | CSVDQWTSGYYEQYF | TGCAGCGTTGACCAGTGGACTAGCGGTTACTACGAGCAGTACTTC
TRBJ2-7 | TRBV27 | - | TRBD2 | CASSPTKAGGSEQYF | TGTGCCAGCAGTCCAACTAAAGCGGGGGGATCCGAGCAGTACTTC
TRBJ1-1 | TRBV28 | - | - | CASSLGGLGTEAFF | TGTGCCAGCAGTTTGGGGGGGCTAGGCACTGAAGCTTTCTTT
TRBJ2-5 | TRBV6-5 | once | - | CASSYNGEQYF | TGTGCCAGCAGTTACAATGGGGAGCAGTACTTC
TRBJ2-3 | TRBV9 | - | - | CASSVAGSPGTDTQYF | TGTGCCAGCAGCGTAGCTGGGTCCCCGGGCACAGATACGCAGTATTTT
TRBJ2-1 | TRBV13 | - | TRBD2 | CASSLRLGAGGDEQFF | TGTGCCAGCAGCCTCCGACTCGGGGCGGGAGGGGATGAGCAGTTCTTC
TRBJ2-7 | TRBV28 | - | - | CASSFGQKYYEQYF | TGTGCCAGCAGTTTCGGTCAGAAGTACTACGAGCAGTACTTC
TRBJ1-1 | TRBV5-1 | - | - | CASSLALDAFEAFF | TGCGCCAGCAGCTTGGCCCTGGACGCCTTTGAAGCTTTCTTT
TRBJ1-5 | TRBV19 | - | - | CASSIRDGNQPQHF | TGTGCCAGTAGTATCAGGGACGGCAATCAGCCCCAGCATTTT
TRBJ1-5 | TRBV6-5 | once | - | CASSFSGEDQPQHF | TGTGCCAGCAGTTTCTCAGGGGAAGATCAGCCCCAGCATTTT